These 27 T cell receptor beta chains share one sample of origin, sequenced in a study of blood T cells in healthy people across ages. Primed by a sample-barcoded 5' primer and a J-beta primer mix, a second PCR proceeded for 7 to 11 cycles. TCRdb recomputed calls from the 5' RACE reads with MiXCR, one row per CDR3 protein. The table includes about 1 million distinct CDR3 sequences, about 23% detected once. The sample also formed part of further work on T cells of mothers and their children.

Sequencing was performed on blood. The receptors come from a girl aged 2-10 years in good health.

This clonotype was detected only a few times. This chain connects TRBV20-1 to TRBJ1-3, with D unclear. The CDR3 length is 12 residues. CDR1 is DFQATT and CDR2 is SNEGSKA in the germline V gene (reference sequence). V lost 6 bases to trimming and J lost 4 bases, with 10 bases between them. This chain's CDR3 is CSASGPGNTIYF. CDR3 in DNA: TGCAGTGCGTCCGGACCGGGAAACACCATATATTTT.

Comments on this clonotype: The junction shows a germline mismatch at one end, possibly a read error. The chain is built from TRBV20-1 and TRBJ2-1, with 12 bases that match TRBD2. The V gene's germline CDR1 is DFQATT and CDR2 SNEGSKA (reference sequence). There are 12 residues in the CDR3. This CDR3 is CSPSGRANEQFF. CDR3 DNA sequence: TGCAGTCCTAGCGGGAGGGCCAATGAGCAGTTCTTC.

The V and J genes are TRBV12-3 or TRBV12-4 and TRBJ2-2, with 9 positions matching TRBD1. Trimming removed 6 bases from V and 8 bases from J; junction bases left unmatched: 7. CDR3 length: 14 residues. CDR3 DNA: TGTGCCAGCAGGGGGACAGGGACCGCTGGGGAGCTGTTTTTT. Encoded protein: CASRGTGTAGELFF.

The chain employs TRBV29-1 and TRBJ2-4, with a possible D match to TRBD1 (5 bases). This CDR3 spans 13 amino acids. Trimming left V 1 base short and J 8 bases short, with 12 bases between. Germline lookup yields CDR1 SQVTM and CDR2 ANQGSEA. The CDR3 loop is CSVEVRGRDIQYF. For the CDR3, the DNA is TGCAGCGTTGAAGTAAGGGGCAGGGACATTCAGTACTTC.

The chain joins TRBV20-1 to TRBJ2-7, with TRBD2 matching 7 bases. CDR1 and CDR2 from the germline V gene are DFQATT and SNEGSKA (reference sequence). The CDR3 extends over 14 amino acids. The V and J ends lost 6 bases and 0 bases, in that order; junction bases with no gene match: 8. CDR3 protein: CSAPLAESSYEQYF. The CDR3, as DNA: TGCAGTGCCCCTCTAGCGGAAAGCTCCTACGAGCAGTACTTC.

The DNA for the CDR3 is TGTGCCAGCAGTAAGACGGGTCCCATTAATGAAGCTTTCTTT. Its protein is CASSKTGPINEAFF. The chain uses TRBV25-1 and TRBJ1-1; no definite D call. The CDR3 runs to 14 residues. Trimming stripped 5 bases from V and 7 bases from J, with 17 bases between. Germline assignment: CDR1 MGHDK and CDR2 SYGVNS.

A few counts support this clonotype. The chain recombines TRBV7-3 with TRBJ2-5; possible D gene TRBD2, 7 bases. The CDR3 is 15 residues long. The V and J ends lost 1 base and 5 bases respectively, with 14 bases between them. Germline-derived CDR1 and CDR2 are SGHTA and FQGTGA. DNA of the CDR3: TGTGCCAGCAGCTTAATAGGGGGGGGCTCGGAGACCCAGTACTTC. The encoded protein is CASSLIGGGSETQYF.

This clonotype was counted between two and nine times. V gene TRBV29-1 combines with J gene TRBJ2-2; D is perhaps TRBD1 (5 bases). This CDR3 contains 13 residues. Germline values: CDR1 SQVTM, CDR2 ANQGSEA. V was shortened by 4 bases and J by 7 bases, with 13 bases between the two germline ends. The CDR3 coding sequence is TGCAGCGTTGGGCAGGGAAAGAACGGGGAGCTGTTTTTT. Residues: CSVGQGKNGELFF.

The chain combines TRBV20-1 with TRBJ2-7; D remains ambiguous. Trimming took off 5 bases at V and 4 bases at J, with 6 bases between the two ends. The CDR3 covers 10 residues. Per germline, CDR1 DFQATT and CDR2 SNEGSKA (reference sequence). CDR3: CSAQPYEQYF. CDR3 nucleotides: TGCAGTGCTCAACCTTACGAGCAGTACTTC.

V gene TRBV28 combines with J gene TRBJ1-5, with 10 bases identical to TRBD1. CDR1 is MDHEN and CDR2 is SYDVKM in the germline V gene. This CDR3 comprises 18 residues. J was trimmed by 1 base and V by 5 bases; bases with no gene match: 11. The CDR3 reads CASSPRGDRGRSNQPQHF. The CDR3, as DNA: TGTGCCAGCAGTCCCCGAGGGGACAGGGGTAGGAGCAATCAGCCCCAGCATTTT.

The rearrangement links TRBV11-1 to TRBJ2-5; D is perhaps TRBD2 (5 bases). The J call may be wrong; the DNA end is better matched by TRBJ2-1. CDR1 is SGHAT, CDR2 FQDESV, per germline (reference sequence). The CDR3 is made up of 16 amino acids. The CDR3 DNA sequence: TGTGCCAGCAGCCCGCGACCCGACCCGGGGAACAATGAGCAGTTCTTC. Translating it yields CASSPRPDPGNNEQFF.

This clonotype was seen only a few times. The rearrangement uses TRBV24-1 and TRBJ2-3, with D perhaps given as TRBD1 or TRBD2 (5 bases each). Germline CDR1 is KGHDR and CDR2 is SFDVKD. Trimming left V 1 base short and J 6 bases short, with 25 bases between. The CDR3 length is 19 residues. CDR3 region: CATSDFGAADLFNRDTQYF. CDR3 nucleotides: TGTGCCACCAGTGATTTCGGGGCCGCCGACCTATTTAATCGGGATACGCAGTATTTT.

V usage is TRBV10-3 and J usage is TRBJ2-5, with TRBD2 identical over 7 bases. With V trimmed by 2 bases and J by 5 bases, 14 bases remained unmatched. The length of the CDR3 is 17 residues. In germline, CDR1 is ENHRY, CDR2 SYGVKD. The CDR3 protein is CAISEGPAGRSKETQYF. Here the CDR3 DNA reads TGTGCCATCAGTGAGGGGCCAGCGGGGCGATCTAAGGAGACCCAGTACTTC.

The V call is TRBV11-2, the J call TRBJ1-2, with D hard to call. Between the trimmed V and J ends, which lost 1 base and 0 bases, there was a span of 9 bases. CDR1 and CDR2 (germline): SGHAT, FQNNGV. The CDR3 runs to 15 residues. The CDR3 spells CASSLARSANYGYTF. DNA for the CDR3: TGTGCCAGCAGCTTAGCCAGGTCAGCTAACTATGGCTACACCTTC. Full variable domain (remainder filled in from reference TRBV11-2 and TRBJ1-2): EAGVAQSPRYKIIEKRQSVAFWCNPISGHATLYWYQQILGQGPKLLIQFQNNGVVDDSQLPKDRFSAERLKGVDSTLKIQPAKLEDSAVYLCASSLARSANYGYTFGSGTRLTVV.

The table lists this clonotype with many counts. V usage is TRBV19 and J usage is TRBJ2-6; D perhaps matches TRBD2 (5 bases). This CDR3 has 16 residues. Trimming pared 5 bases from V and 0 bases from J, leaving 11 bases between. Per germline, CDR1 LNHDA and CDR2 SQIVND (reference sequence). CDR3 sequence reads: CASSPDGGSGANVLTF. CDR3 coding DNA: TGTGCCAGTAGTCCCGACGGAGGCTCTGGGGCCAACGTCCTGACTTTC.

J is TRBJ2-5 and V is TRBV5-6; weak D call: TRBD2 (5 bases). The closer fit of TRBJ2-7 to the DNA end suggests the J call may be wrong. Germline V gives CDR1 SGHDT, CDR2 YYEEEE. The CDR3 runs 14 residues. The DNA of the CDR3 is TGTGCCAGCAGCCCCAAACCCGGGACCTACGAGCAGTACTTC. Protein product: CASSPKPGTYEQYF.

This rearrangement joins TRBV29-1 to TRBJ2-3; 8 positions agree with TRBD2. The CDR3 length is 14 residues. Losses at the gene ends were 4 bases for V and 4 bases for J; bases not matched to a gene: 7. The germline CDR1 and CDR2 sequences are SQVTM and ANQGSEA. In DNA, the CDR3 is TGCAGCGTTGTGCAAGCGGGAGTGGCAGATACGCAGTATTTT. It is translated as CSVVQAGVADTQYF.

Remarks on this clonotype: At one of its ends the junction is not consistent with the germline gene, which may arise from a read error. This chain uses TRBV18 with TRBJ2-3; tentatively, D is TRBD2 (6 bases). Germline V gives CDR1 KGHSH, CDR2 LQKENI. The length of the CDR3 is 17 residues. The CDR3 reads CASSPLPGGTSTDTQYF. Written as DNA, the CDR3 is TGTGCCAGCTCACCACTCCCTGGTGGAACTAGCACGGATACGCAGTATTTT.

As regards this clonotype: One end of the junction varies from germline; a read error may be responsible. V gene TRBV9 combines with J gene TRBJ2-3; TRBD2 matches at 7 bases. CDR1 and CDR2 from the germline V gene are SGDLS and YYNGEE. This CDR3 is 17 amino acids long. The CDR3 region has the DNA TGTGCCAACAGCGTATTAGGGAGGGACTACCGCACAGATACGCAGTATTTT. It is translated as CANSVLGRDYRTDTQYF.

The gene calls are TRBV12-5 and TRBJ2-7; D possibly corresponds to TRBD1 (5 bases). The CDR3 runs to 14 residues. V lost 3 bases, J lost 5 bases, and 14 bases lay in between. Germline V CDR1 and CDR2: LGHNT, FRNRAP. CDR3 protein: CASGLIPPGNEQYF. The CDR3 DNA reads as TGTGCTAGTGGTTTAATTCCCCCAGGGAACGAGCAGTACTTC.

The gene calls are TRBV9 and TRBJ1-6, with D perhaps matching TRBD1 (6 bases). The CDR3 sequence is 13 residues long. Germline assignment: CDR1 SGDLS and CDR2 YYNGEE. The ends were cut back, 3 bases at V and 10 bases at J, with 11 bases in the middle. The DNA of the CDR3 is TGTGCCAGCAGCGACAGGGCGGAATCACCCCTCCACTTT. It translates to CASSDRAESPLHF.

Of note for this clonotype: This CDR3 fails to terminate in the conserved phenylalanine or tryptophan, so it likely reflects a read error. This chain links TRBV9 with TRBJ2-5; 9 bases line up with TRBD2. The tail of the sequence fits TRBJ2-1 better, so the J call may be wrong. CDR3 length: 16 residues. Per germline, CDR1 SGDLS and CDR2 YYNGEE. The CDR3 loop reads CAGSAPLAGVENEQFL. In DNA form, the CDR3 reads TGTGCCGGCAGCGCCCCATTAGCGGGAGTGGAGAATGAGCAGTTCCTC.

In this sample, this clonotype turned up a few times. The chain joins TRBV9 to TRBJ1-2; D might be TRBD1 (5 bases). This CDR3 region has 13 residues. Trimming left V 0 bases short and J 7 bases short, with 10 bases between. The V gene's germline CDR1 is SGDLS and CDR2 YYNGEE. The CDR3 DNA follows: TGTGCCAGCAGCGTAGCTAGCGGGGCTGGCTACACCTTC. This codes for CASSVASGAGYTF.

This clonotype has only a few counts. As DNA, the CDR3 is TGTGCCAGCAGGACAGGGTTTTGGGACTACGAGCAGTACTTC. Protein: CASRTGFWDYEQYF. The V gene is TRBV27, the J gene TRBJ2-7; 7 bases are a match to TRBD1. CDR3 length: 14 residues. After removal of 6 bases from V and 3 bases from J, the junction contained 8 bases not matched to a gene. Germline assignment: CDR1 MNHEY and CDR2 SMNVEV (reference sequence).

The chain joins TRBV20-1 to TRBJ2-4; D perhaps matches TRBD1 (6 bases). V lost 6 bases to trimming and J lost 0 bases, with 18 bases between them. The germline V gene has CDR1 DFQATT and CDR2 SNEGSKA (reference sequence). This CDR3 is 16 amino acids long. The CDR3 is CSAIMQGNEAKNIQYF. In nucleotides, the CDR3 is TGCAGTGCCATAATGCAGGGGAACGAAGCCAAAAACATTCAGTACTTC.

The CDR3 loop is CASSQVGGIDGYTF. The CDR3 nucleotides are TGTGCCAGCAGCCAAGTTGGGGGGATTGATGGCTACACCTTC. The chain is built from TRBV3-1 and TRBJ1-2, with a weak D call TRBD1 (5 bases). Per germline, CDR1 LGHDT and CDR2 YNNKEL (reference sequence). This CDR3 comprises 14 residues. Trimming pared 1 base from V and 6 bases from J, leaving 12 bases between.

The chain combines TRBV7-2 with TRBJ2-7; unclear D gene. CDR3 size: 12 residues. Germline lookup yields CDR1 SGHTA and CDR2 FQGNSA. The germline V and J ends were trimmed by 5 bases and 6 bases, with 11 bases remaining between them. The DNA of the CDR3 is TGTGCCAGCAGCCCGACTCGATTCGAGCAGTACTTC. Translating gives CASSPTRFEQYF.